These 18 T cell receptor beta chains share one sample of origin, sequenced in a study of PD-L1 blockade in urothelial cancer. Specified time point: pretreatment peripheral blood. Some clones are missing from TCRdb's copy, which holds only in-frame ones; the method was immunoSEQ multiplex PCR. The data show 70,000 to 80,000 clones, 70% to 90% seen once. The sequences come from PBMCs, collected around atezolizumab (anti-PD-L1) treatment. All receptors derive from a man between 35 and 55 years old with urothelial cancer.

This chain connects TRBV7-9 to TRBJ2-5; D gene ambiguous. Germline CDR1 is SEHNR and CDR2 is FQNEAQ (reference sequence). Trimming took 1 base from V and 13 from J, leaving 13 bases between them. The CDR3 contains 12 residues. The CDR3 loop reads CASSLVHLDPYF. The CDR3 DNA is TGTGCCAGCAGCTTAGTTCATCTAGACCCGTACTTC.

The genes are TRBV9 and TRBJ2-5; 7 bases align to TRBD1. Germline V gene data show CDR1 as SGDLS and CDR2 as YYNGEE. V lost 4 bases and J lost 3; bases outside the gene matches: 9. The CDR3 has 15 amino acids. The CDR3 reads CASSRRGGKEETQYF. For the CDR3, the DNA is TGTGCCAGCAGCCGACGAGGGGGCAAGGAAGAGACCCAGTACTTC.

This rearrangement joins TRBV14 to TRBJ2-7; 7 nucleotides match TRBD1. Germline CDR1 SGHDN, CDR2 FVKESK. Unmatched junction bases numbered 6, after V lost 1 base and J lost 6 bases. The CDR3 is 14 residues long. CDR3 sequence reads: CASSQVAAGGEQYF. DNA for the CDR3: TGTGCCAGCAGCCAAGTCGCCGCAGGGGGCGAGCAGTACTTC.

CDR3 in amino acids: CASSLASSGLYNEQFF. DNA for the CDR3: TGTGCCAGCAGCTTAGCTTCTAGCGGACTTTACAATGAGCAGTTCTTC. V gene TRBV11-2 combines with J gene TRBJ2-1; TRBD2 agrees at 7 bases. The CDR3 contains 16 residues. CDR1 and CDR2 from the germline V gene are SGHAT and FQNNGV. The junction had 7 bases not matched to a gene; V was cut back by 1 base and J by 4 bases.

The chain links TRBV6-6 to TRBJ2-7, with TRBD1 as a possible D gene (6 bases). This CDR3 is built from 14 residues. CDR1 and CDR2 from the germline V gene are MNHNY and SVGAGI (reference sequence). The germline V and J ends were trimmed by 2 bases and 6 bases, with 14 bases remaining between them. CDR3 amino acids: CASSYEAGVSEQYF. The CDR3 nucleotides are TGTGCCAGCAGTTACGAGGCAGGGGTGAGCGAGCAGTACTTC.

This clone has just one count. The gene calls are TRBV9 and TRBJ1-4, with D hard to call. The length of the CDR3 is 14 residues. V lost 4 bases and J 6 bases, leaving 13 bases between the germline ends. Germline CDR1 reads SGDLS; CDR2 reads YYNGEE. CDR3 amino acids: CASSPRVADEKLFF. CDR3 nucleotides: TGTGCCAGCAGCCCCCGGGTCGCTGATGAAAAACTGTTTTTT.

The chain combines TRBV4-2 with TRBJ1-4, with 8 bases lining up with TRBD1. The CDR3 is 15 amino acids. V lost 1 base to trimming and J lost 4 bases; unmatched junction nucleotides: 2. Looked up from germline, CDR1 is LGHNA and CDR2 is YNFKEQ. The CDR3 nucleotides are TGTGCCAGCAGCCAAGCAGGGACAGGTAATGAAAAACTGTTTTTT. As protein: CASSQAGTGNEKLFF.

The chain employs TRBV15 and TRBJ2-7; the D gene is possibly TRBD2 (6 bases). Germline CDR1 LNHNV, CDR2 YYDKDF (reference sequence). V shed 3 bases and J shed 3 bases, with 15 bases lying between them. The CDR3 covers 15 residues. The CDR3 loop reads CATSRGGSSDYEQYF. The DNA for the CDR3 is TGTGCCACCAGCAGGGGGGGATCTAGCGACTACGAGCAGTACTTC.

DNA for the CDR3: TGCAGCGTTGAAAGCGGGACAGGGGGCTACGAGCAGTACTTC. Translation gives CSVESGTGGYEQYF. The gene calls are TRBV29-1 and TRBJ2-7; TRBD1 matches at 11 bases. Trimming at V came to 2 bases and at J to 3 bases, leaving 3 bases not matched to a gene. CDR1 SQVTM and CDR2 ANQGSEA come from the germline V gene. This CDR3 is built from 14 residues.

The chain couples TRBV29-1 to TRBJ1-1; D ambiguous. CDR1 is SQVTM, CDR2 ANQGSEA, per germline. The CDR3 runs to 11 residues. Trimming shortened V by 7 bases and J by 4 bases, and 10 bases separated the two germline ends. CDR3 sequence (DNA): TGCAGCGCGTCGAGGGCCACTGAAGCTTTCTTT. This codes for CSASRATEAFF.

A few counts support this clone. The chain recombines TRBV2 with TRBJ1-5, with D possibly matching TRBD1 (5 bases). The germline gives CDR1 SNHLY, CDR2 FYNNEI. The CDR3 runs to 13 residues. Trimming removed 5 bases from V and 4 bases from J, with 9 bases in between. The CDR3 region is CASSIDRNQPQHF. DNA of the CDR3: TGTGCCAGCAGTATAGACAGAAATCAGCCCCAGCATTTT.

This clone is a singleton in its sample. The chain couples TRBV19 to TRBJ2-7; 9 bases are a match to TRBD2. The germline V gene has CDR1 LNHDA and CDR2 SQIVND (reference sequence). The CDR3 totals 14 residues. The ends lost 4 bases at V and 2 bases at J; junction bases unmatched: 3. The CDR3 DNA is TGTGCCAGTAGTACGATAGCGGGAGCCTACGAGCAGTACTTC. Residues: CASSTIAGAYEQYF.

This sequence joins TRBV5-6 and TRBJ2-1; 9 positions match TRBD1. J gave up 4 bases and V 0 bases, and 2 bases lay outside the gene matches. The CDR3 has 15 amino acids. Looked up from germline, CDR1 is SGHDT and CDR2 is YYEEEE. CDR3 in amino acids: CASSLATGGYNEQFF. Written as DNA, the CDR3 is TGTGCCAGCAGCTTGGCGACAGGGGGGTACAATGAGCAGTTCTTC.

This clone came up once. The V and J genes are TRBV28 and TRBJ1-1, with 9 bases lining up with TRBD1. V lost 5 bases to trimming and J lost 4 bases; unmatched junction nucleotides: 17. This CDR3 contains 18 residues. The germline CDR1 and CDR2 sequences are MDHEN and SYDVKM. CDR3: CASSHGRQGGRGATEAFF. CDR3 DNA sequence: TGTGCCAGCAGTCACGGCAGACAGGGGGGGAGAGGGGCCACTGAAGCTTTCTTT.

This chain uses TRBV28 with TRBJ1-5; 9 bases are a match to TRBD1. There are 14 residues in the CDR3. From germline, CDR1 is MDHEN and CDR2 SYDVKM. After removal of 6 bases from V and 5 bases from J, the junction contained 5 bases not matched to a gene. The CDR3 nucleotides read TGTGCCAGCAGCGGGACAGGGCCCTATCAGCCCCAGCATTTT. Translated: CASSGTGPYQPQHF.

This chain uses TRBV6-1 with TRBJ2-2; TRBD2 matches at 12 bases. Per the germline V gene, CDR1 is MNHNS and CDR2 is SASEGT. The ends lost 8 bases at V and 3 bases at J; junction bases unmatched: 4. This CDR3 region has 15 residues. CDR3 region: CASPTSGRDTGELFF. The CDR3 region has the DNA TGTGCCAGCCCGACTAGCGGGAGAGACACCGGGGAGCTGTTTTTT.

The CDR3 DNA is TGCGCCAGCAGCCAAGAGACGCTGGGACTAGCGGATGAGCAGTTCTTC. Protein sequence: CASSQETLGLADEQFF. The chain carries TRBV4-1 and TRBJ2-1; 11 bases map to TRBD2. J was trimmed by 8 bases and V by 0 bases; bases with no gene match: 6. Germline CDR1 MGHRA, CDR2 YSYEKL. The CDR3 has 16 residues.

The rearrangement joins TRBV6-1 to TRBJ2-3, with 12 positions matching TRBD1. This CDR3 has 14 residues. With V trimmed by 9 bases and J by 5 bases, 6 bases remained unmatched. Germline assignment: CDR1 MNHNS and CDR2 SASEGT. The CDR3 DNA reads TGTGCCAGTGGTTGGGACAGGGGGCAAGATACGCAGTATTTT. The encoded protein is CASGWDRGQDTQYF.